The next 5 T cell receptor beta chains were all read from a single sample in a study of blood T cell repertoires in COVID-19. Only in-frame clones appear in the TCRdb table, and some are missing; sequencing was by immunoSEQ multiplex PCR. The sample contains fewer than 250,000 clones, roughly 87% of which appear only once. The sequencing sample was made of PBMCs or T cells enriched from blood (not recorded which). Every receptor here comes from a woman in her twenties or thirties with acute COVID-19.

This clone was picked up a small number of times. This rearrangement joins TRBV4-3 to TRBJ2-7; tentative D call: TRBD2 (6 bases). Trimming shortened V by 3 bases and J by 2 bases, and 14 bases separated the two germline ends. The CDR3 sequence is 15 residues long. Germline CDR1 reads LGHNA; CDR2 reads YSLEER. The CDR3 is CASSQGLGRTYEQYF. The CDR3 region has the DNA TGCGCCAGCAGCCAGGGACTCGGTCGGACCTACGAGCAGTACTTC.

The CDR3 nucleotides read TGTGCCAGCTCTCCCCAGGGGGATAATTCACCCCTCCACTTT. Translated: CASSPQGDNSPLHF. This chain connects TRBV18 to TRBJ1-6; 7 bases are shared with TRBD1. The CDR3 length is 14 residues. Unmatched junction bases numbered 4, after V lost 6 bases and J lost 5 bases. Germline lookup yields CDR1 KGHSH and CDR2 LQKENI.

This rearrangement joins TRBV7-8 to TRBJ2-6; TRBD1 matches 8 bases. In germline, CDR1 is SGHVS, CDR2 FQNEAQ. V lost 5 bases and J lost 0; bases outside the gene matches: 6. There are 17 residues in the CDR3. The CDR3: CASSRGQGLSGANVLTF. The CDR3 DNA sequence: TGTGCCAGCAGCCGAGGACAGGGACTCTCTGGGGCCAACGTCCTGACTTTC.

In this sample, this clone turned up once. V is TRBV3-1 (or the pseudogene TRBV3-2) and J is TRBJ2-1; 8 nucleotides align to TRBD2. The V and J ends lost 1 base and 6 bases, in that order; junction bases with no gene match: 2. The CDR3 sequence is 14 residues long. Germline V gene sequence: CDR1 LGHDT, CDR2 YNNKEL (reference sequence). In DNA, the CDR3 is TGTGCCAGCAGCCAAGGGGGACTAGTCAATGAGCAGTTCTTC. It encodes CASSQGGLVNEQFF.

V and J are TRBV9 and TRBJ2-2; tentative D call: TRBD2 (6 bases). The germline V and J ends were trimmed by 9 bases and 3 bases, with 15 bases remaining between them. Germline assignment: CDR1 SGDLS and CDR2 YYNGEE. This CDR3 has 14 amino acids. CDR3 bases: TGTGCCACCTCCCCCGGGAGATACACCGGGGAGCTGTTTTTT. Amino acid sequence: CATSPGRYTGELFF.